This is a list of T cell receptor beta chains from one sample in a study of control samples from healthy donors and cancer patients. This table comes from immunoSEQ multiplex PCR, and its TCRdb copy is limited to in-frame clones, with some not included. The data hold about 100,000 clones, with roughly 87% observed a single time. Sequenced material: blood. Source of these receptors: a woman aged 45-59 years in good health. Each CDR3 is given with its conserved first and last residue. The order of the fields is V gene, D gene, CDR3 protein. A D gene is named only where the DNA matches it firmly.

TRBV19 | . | CASSLLPIRQPQHF
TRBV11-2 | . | CATEQTAHGEKLFF
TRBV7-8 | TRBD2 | CASSPPPSGGETQYF
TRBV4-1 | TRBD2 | CASSRLGAGVRETQYF
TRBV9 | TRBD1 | CASSVVRTGGSYNEQFF
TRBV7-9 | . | CASDYPGTPNEQFF
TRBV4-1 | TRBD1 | CASSRGQGARNTIYF
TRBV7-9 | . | CASSSGPIYEQYF
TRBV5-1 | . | CASSLQGGSYEQYF
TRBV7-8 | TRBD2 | CASSLGGGTSGSRTEFF
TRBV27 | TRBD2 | CASSPSLAGSSYEQYF
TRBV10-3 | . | CAISDQSPVAFF
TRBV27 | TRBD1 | CASSPGTGVRKNTEAFF
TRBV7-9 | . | CASSPDGVNQPQHF
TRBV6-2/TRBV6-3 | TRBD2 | CASSFASGAYNEQFF
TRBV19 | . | CASSSGGELFF